The 30 T cell receptor beta chains below all came from one sample that was sequenced in a study of shared clonotypes between healthy human individuals. Here immunoSEQ multiplex PCR was the method, and the copy in TCRdb shows in-frame clones only, minus some. The table lists approximately 600,000 clones, around 96% of them singletons. Selected positively for CCR7 and CD45RO-negative, naive CD8 cells excluded terminally differentiated effector memory CD45RA+ cells. Sequencing was performed on naive CD8+ T cells sorted from blood. These receptor sequences come from a woman aged 30 to 39 in good health.

The chain combines TRBV6-1 with TRBJ2-1; TRBD1 agrees at 12 bases. The CDR3 is 17 amino acids. The germline CDR1 and CDR2 sequences are MNHNS and SASEGT. J gave up 5 bases and V 3 bases, and 8 bases lay outside the gene matches. The CDR3 loop reads CASSDEGGQGADNEQFF. The CDR3 DNA reads TGTGCCAGCAGTGATGAGGGGGGACAGGGGGCGGACAATGAGCAGTTCTTC.

This chain links TRBV19 with TRBJ1-2, with D perhaps matching TRBD1 (5 bases). The CDR3 spans 13 residues. From germline, CDR1 is LNHDA and CDR2 SQIVND (reference sequence). Deletions cut 9 bases from V and 4 bases from J, with 15 bases between. CDR3 coding DNA: TGTGCCAGCCGGGACTTCGGGCCCTATGGCTACACCTTC. As protein: CASRDFGPYGYTF.

The chain carries TRBV13 and TRBJ2-7; maybe TRBD1 (5 bases). The length of the CDR3 is 15 residues. CDR1 and CDR2 (germline): PRHDT, FYEKMQ (reference sequence). V dropped 5 bases and J dropped 1 base, with 15 bases sitting between them. CDR3 residues: CASSPSWTSSYEQYF. Written as DNA, the CDR3 is TGTGCCAGCAGCCCAAGCTGGACATCGTCCTACGAGCAGTACTTC.

This chain connects TRBV6-6 to TRBJ2-1; 7 nucleotides agree with TRBD2. The CDR3 totals 13 residues. V trimming: 4 bases; J trimming: 5 bases; junction bases outside the gene matches: 2. Germline V gene sequence: CDR1 MNHNY, CDR2 SVGAGI (reference sequence). The CDR3 DNA follows: TGTGCCAGCAGTTGGGCGGGAGACAATGAGCAGTTCTTC. The encoded protein is CASSWAGDNEQFF.

This clone came up a few times. The CDR3 loop reads CASSTGGRAYEQYF. The DNA for the CDR3 is TGTGCCAGCAGCACCGGCGGCAGAGCCTACGAGCAGTACTTC. V and J are TRBV11-2 and TRBJ2-7; unclear D gene. V lost 5 bases and J 2 bases, leaving 13 bases between the germline ends. The CDR3 totals 14 residues. The germline gives CDR1 SGHAT, CDR2 FQNNGV.

This clone was picked up one time. This specimen includes other DNA sequences encoding the same CDR3. The rearrangement links TRBV27 to TRBJ2-3; D is undetermined. The CDR3 consists of 11 residues. V was trimmed by 6 bases and J by 5 bases, leaving 6 bases between them. CDR1 and CDR2 (germline): MNHEY, SMNVEV (reference sequence). The CDR3 bases are TGTGCCAGCAGGGTCGGAGATACGCAGTATTTT. Protein product: CASRVGDTQYF.

The chain combines TRBV5-5 with TRBJ2-7; D call uncertain. V lost 4 bases and J lost 7, with 6 bases in between. In germline, CDR1 is SGHKS, CDR2 YYEKEE (reference sequence). CDR3 size: 10 residues. DNA of the CDR3: TGTGCCAGCAGCCATGAGGAGCAGTACTTC. It specifies CASSHEEQYF.

This rearrangement joins TRBV28 to TRBJ2-3, with TRBD1 as a possible D gene (6 bases). V lost 5 bases, J lost 5 bases, and 32 bases lay in between. Germline CDR1 reads MDHEN; CDR2 reads SYDVKM. The length of the CDR3 is 20 residues. CDR3 sequence: CASSPNRVESRDDPLDTQYF. Here the CDR3 DNA reads TGTGCCAGCAGTCCAAACAGGGTAGAGTCGAGGGACGACCCTCTAGATACGCAGTATTTT.

This clone was counted a single time. Within the sample, other DNA sequences also encode this same CDR3. The chain recombines TRBV19 with TRBJ1-5, with unresolved D. Trimming shortened V by 3 bases and J by 2 bases, and 2 bases separated the two germline ends. CDR3 length: 12 amino acids. Germline V CDR1 and CDR2: LNHDA, SQIVND (reference sequence). The CDR3 bases are TGTGCCAGTAGTATCGGCAATCAGCCCCAGCATTTT. Its protein is CASSIGNQPQHF.

The chain combines TRBV4-1 with TRBJ2-7; 7 nucleotides line up with TRBD2. Looked up from germline, CDR1 is MGHRA and CDR2 is YSYEKL. CDR3 length equals 14 residues. V lost 4 bases and J lost 4; bases outside the gene matches: 7. CDR3 nucleotide sequence: TGCGCCAGCAGCCTGGCGGGAGTGGGGTACGAGCAGTACTTC. Amino acid sequence: CASSLAGVGYEQYF.

The chain is built from TRBV29-1 and TRBJ2-7; TRBD2 agrees at 10 bases. The CDR3 extends over 12 amino acids. J gave up 3 bases and V 4 bases, and 0 bases lay outside the gene matches. Germline loops: CDR1 SQVTM, CDR2 ANQGSEA. The CDR3 region has the DNA TGCAGCGTTGCTAGCGGGAGCTACGAGCAGTACTTC. Amino acids: CSVASGSYEQYF.

The V and J genes are TRBV4-1 and TRBJ2-1; 8 positions match TRBD2. This CDR3 region has 13 residues. Trimming at V came to 3 bases and at J to 8 bases, leaving 3 bases not matched to a gene. Per the germline V gene, CDR1 is MGHRA and CDR2 is YSYEKL. The chain's CDR3 is CASSHGTRDEQFF. CDR3 nucleotide sequence: TGCGCCAGCAGCCACGGGACTAGGGATGAGCAGTTCTTC.

The chain links TRBV28 to TRBJ2-7; D gene unclear. Per germline, CDR1 MDHEN and CDR2 SYDVKM. V lost 3 bases and J 2 bases, leaving 11 bases between the germline ends. This CDR3 has 14 amino acids. The CDR3 loop reads CASSLTDSAYEQYF. In DNA, the CDR3 is TGTGCCAGCAGTTTGACGGATTCAGCCTACGAGCAGTACTTC.

V usage is TRBV4-1 and J usage is TRBJ2-7; D may be TRBD1 or TRBD2 (5 bases each). Trimming took 1 base from V and 7 from J, leaving 17 bases between them. Looked up from germline, CDR1 is MGHRA and CDR2 is YSYEKL. The CDR3 is made up of 15 amino acids. The chain's CDR3 is CASSQGRDPTGEQYF. In nucleotides, the CDR3 is TGCGCCAGCAGCCAAGGCCGGGACCCGACGGGGGAGCAGTACTTC.

This clone was recorded only once. The V and J genes are TRBV5-1 and TRBJ2-7; 7 nucleotides agree with TRBD2. This CDR3 contains 17 residues. The germline V gene has CDR1 SGHRS and CDR2 YFSETQ. The ends lost 6 bases at V and 3 bases at J; junction bases unmatched: 18. The CDR3 sequence: CASNVGWLSGAIYEQYF. In nucleotides, the CDR3 is TGCGCCAGCAACGTGGGGTGGTTGAGCGGGGCTATCTACGAGCAGTACTTC.

This clone has just one count. The chain uses TRBV28 and TRBJ2-7; D unclear. The length of the CDR3 is 14 residues. Germline CDR1 is MDHEN and CDR2 is SYDVKM. V lost 5 bases and J lost 0, with 11 bases in between. CDR3 amino acids: CASSTDPGSYEQYF. The CDR3, as DNA: TGTGCCAGCAGTACAGATCCGGGCTCCTACGAGCAGTACTTC.

This clone showed up just once. This sequence joins TRBV28 and TRBJ1-5; no firm D call. This CDR3 spans 15 amino acids. The germline gives CDR1 MDHEN, CDR2 SYDVKM. Trimming left V 8 bases short and J 0 bases short, with 14 bases between. CDR3 region: CASGIGSYSNQPQHF. The DNA of the CDR3 is TGTGCCAGCGGTATCGGCAGTTATAGCAATCAGCCCCAGCATTTT.

V and J are TRBV4-1 and TRBJ2-7; 11 nucleotides agree with TRBD2. Germline assignment: CDR1 MGHRA and CDR2 YSYEKL. V lost 0 bases and J lost 5; bases outside the gene matches: 3. The CDR3 length is 15 residues. The CDR3 region is CASSQEILAGDEQYF. DNA of the CDR3: TGCGCCAGCAGCCAAGAGATACTAGCGGGAGACGAGCAGTACTTC.

Remarks on this clone: Different DNA sequences within this sample yield the same CDR3. The chain has TRBV19 and TRBJ1-1, with unresolved D. Germline assignment: CDR1 LNHDA and CDR2 SQIVND (reference sequence). Deletions cut 5 bases from V and 0 bases from J, with 7 bases between. The CDR3 has 13 amino acids. The CDR3 reads CASSPTLNTEAFF. The CDR3 nucleotides read TGTGCCAGTAGTCCGACACTGAACACTGAAGCTTTCTTT.

This clone was observed a handful of times. The genes are TRBV6-6 and TRBJ1-1, with D unclear. This CDR3 contains 15 residues. The V and J ends lost 2 bases and 1 base respectively, with 11 bases between them. CDR1 and CDR2 from the germline V gene are MNHNY and SVGAGI (reference sequence). This chain's CDR3 is CASSYGETGNTEAFF. CDR3 DNA sequence: TGTGCCAGCAGTTACGGGGAGACGGGGAACACTGAAGCTTTCTTT.

On this clone itself: Germline and junction disagree at one end, which may indicate a read error. This chain connects TRBV9 to TRBJ2-2; D may be TRBD2 (6 bases). The CDR3 is made up of 12 amino acids. Germline CDR1 SGDLS, CDR2 YYNGEE. This chain's CDR3 is CASSVRTGGLFF. The CDR3 nucleotides read TGTGCCAGCAGCGTTAGGACCGGGGGGCTGTTTTTT.

The CDR3 here is CASSPPGQANYGYTF. CDR3 nucleotides: TGTGCCAGCTCACCACCGGGACAGGCTAACTATGGCTACACCTTC. The rearrangement links TRBV18 to TRBJ1-2; 8 bases line up with TRBD1. Looked up from germline, CDR1 is KGHSH and CDR2 is LQKENI. V dropped 0 bases and J dropped 0; count of bases not matched to a gene: 0. The CDR3 contains 15 residues.

The table lists this clone with a count of one. This chain links TRBV4-1 with TRBJ2-5; 9 bases agree with TRBD1. The assigned J gene may be wrong: the sequence end matches TRBJ2-7 better. CDR1 MGHRA and CDR2 YSYEKL come from the germline V gene. CDR3 length equals 15 residues. The CDR3 sequence: CASSPGTGNVYEQYF. In nucleotides, the CDR3 is TGCGCCAGCAGCCCTGGGACAGGGAACGTCTACGAGCAGTACTTC.

The V gene is TRBV9, the J gene TRBJ2-1; D is unresolved. Germline V gives CDR1 SGDLS, CDR2 YYNGEE. V dropped 0 bases and J dropped 6 bases, with 4 bases sitting between them. The CDR3 has 12 amino acids. The DNA for the CDR3 is TGTGCCAGCAGCGTAGTTAGCAATGAGCAGTTCTTC. Its protein is CASSVVSNEQFF.

The chain combines TRBV28 with TRBJ2-1; possibly TRBD2 for D (6 bases). V was cut by 8 bases and J by 5 bases, with 19 bases left in between. Looked up from germline, CDR1 is MDHEN and CDR2 is SYDVKM. The CDR3 runs to 15 residues. In nucleotides, the CDR3 is TGTGCCAGCCAACCTACTTGGGGGGAGGACAATGAGCAGTTCTTC. Encoded protein: CASQPTWGEDNEQFF. The variable domain in full, with the rest retrieved from reference TRBV28 and TRBJ2-1, is DVKVTQSSRYLVKRTGEKVFLECVQDMDHENMFWYRQDPGLGLRLIYFSYDVKMKEKGDIPEGYSVSREKKERFSLILESASTNQTSMYLCASQPTWGEDNEQFFGPGTRLTVL.

V and J are TRBV13 and TRBJ2-1; 8 nucleotides align to TRBD2. This CDR3 region has 16 residues. CDR1 and CDR2 from the germline V gene are PRHDT and FYEKMQ (reference sequence). The J segment lost 0 bases and the V segment lost 5 bases, leaving 6 bases of the junction unmatched. The CDR3 loop is CASSPISGSSYNEQFF. The CDR3 DNA is TGTGCCAGCAGCCCCATAAGCGGGAGCTCCTACAATGAGCAGTTCTTC.

The gene calls are TRBV5-4 and TRBJ1-1; weak D call: TRBD1 (5 bases). Trimming removed 3 bases at V and 3 bases at J, with 15 bases between. Germline V gene data show CDR1 as SGHNT and CDR2 as YYREEE (reference sequence). The CDR3 is made up of 15 amino acids. Written as DNA, the CDR3 is TGTGCCAGCAGCTCGCTCTCCCCCAGGGACACTGAAGCTTTCTTT. This translates into CASSSLSPRDTEAFF.

The V gene is TRBV28, the J gene TRBJ1-5; TRBD1 agrees at 11 bases. This CDR3 has 16 residues. Germline V gives CDR1 MDHEN, CDR2 SYDVKM. The V segment lost 3 bases and the J segment 6 bases; nucleotides outside the gene matches: 7. As DNA, the CDR3 is TGTGCCAGCAGTTTTACTAGGACAGGGGGCACTCAGCCCCAGCATTTT. Amino acid sequence: CASSFTRTGGTQPQHF.

This rearrangement joins TRBV2 to TRBJ2-7, with D possibly being TRBD1 (5 bases). Germline V gene lookup returns CDR1 SNHLY and CDR2 FYNNEI. The CDR3 runs to 11 residues. V was clipped by 6 bases and J by 4 bases, with 7 bases between them. The chain's CDR3 is CASRTEYEQYF. CDR3 in DNA: TGTGCCAGCAGGACAGAATACGAGCAGTACTTC.

Comment on this clone: The sample contains more than one DNA sequence encoding this CDR3. The chain recombines TRBV27 with TRBJ1-1; no reliable D call. V was cut by 2 bases and J by 5 bases, with 3 bases left in between. CDR1 and CDR2 (germline): MNHEY, SMNVEV (reference sequence). The CDR3 consists of 11 residues. The CDR3 here is CASSLGTEAFF. In nucleotides, the CDR3 is TGTGCCAGCAGTTTAGGAACTGAAGCTTTCTTT.